The entry below describes one T cell receptor beta chain. Its target is not known. These data originate in a study of response to subunit inactivated influenza vaccine. The study, taken as a whole, reports: The study's authors posited that every seasonal influenza vaccination enlists few new T cells.

Each CDR3 protein gets one entry after TCRdb re-called the RT-PCR reads with MiXCR. This table holds hundreds of thousands of distinct CDR3 sequences, 9.5% to 12% found once. Germline assignment: CDR1 SGHAT and CDR2 FQDESV (reference sequence). This CDR3 is 16 amino acids long. Losses at the gene ends were 6 bases for V and 7 bases for J; bases not matched to a gene: 12. This TCR was recovered from a man aged 45-65 years who received an inactivated influenza vaccine. This chain links TRBV11-1 with TRBJ2-1, with 10 bases identical to TRBD2. The sample was PBMCs from blood, taken 45 days after vaccination. Written as DNA, the CDR3 is TGTGCCAGCAGTCCTTTTCTAGCGGGAGTGGGGAATGAGCAGTTCTTC. This codes for CASSPFLAGVGNEQFF.